Listed here are 7 T cell receptor beta chains from one sample, sequenced in a study of T cell changes during pregnancy in multiple sclerosis. Repertoires were generated with immunoSEQ multiplex PCR, while TCRdb's copy carries only in-frame clones and drops some. The table lists approximately 65,000 clones, 90% to 95% of them singletons, with roughly 1.5% in the top ten. The sequences come from peripheral blood, collected in the third trimester of pregnancy. The receptors were gathered from a female donor in good health, enrolled as a control in a pregnancy study.

The V gene is TRBV27, the J gene TRBJ1-1, with a weak D call TRBD1 (5 bases). The CDR3 has 15 amino acids. Germline-derived CDR1 and CDR2 are MNHEY and SMNVEV (reference sequence). V lost 2 bases and J 0 bases, leaving 10 bases between the germline ends. The DNA of the CDR3 is TGTGCCAGCAGTTTACTGACAGATTTGAACACTGAAGCTTTCTTT. This gives the protein CASSLLTDLNTEAFF.

The chain has TRBV28 and TRBJ1-6; 7 bases fit TRBD1. CDR3 size: 15 residues. After removal of 6 bases from V and 4 bases from J, the junction contained 6 bases not matched to a gene. Germline V gene lookup returns CDR1 MDHEN and CDR2 SYDVKM. CDR3 sequence reads: CASRRSRGYNSPLHF. CDR3 DNA sequence: TGTGCCAGCAGACGAAGCAGGGGGTATAATTCACCCCTCCACTTT.

This rearrangement joins TRBV5-6 to TRBJ1-5, with 7 bases aligning to TRBD1. The CDR3 spans 15 residues. CDR1 is SGHDT, CDR2 YYEEEE, per germline. Germline trimming cut 0 bases from V and 5 bases from J; bases unmatched to any gene: 5. For the CDR3, the DNA is TGTGCCAGCAGCTTGGGGACAGGATTTTATCAGCCCCAGCATTTT. Translating it yields CASSLGTGFYQPQHF.

The CDR3 DNA sequence: TGTGCCTGGAGAGAAAAACTCCGAAATTCACCCCTCCACTTT. It specifies CAWREKLRNSPLHF. The chain links TRBV30 to TRBJ1-6, with D unclear. CDR3 length: 14 amino acids. V was cut by 3 bases and J by 7 bases, with 13 bases left in between. From germline, CDR1 is GTSNPN and CDR2 SVGIG (reference sequence).

The chain couples TRBV11-2 to TRBJ2-7; D might be TRBD1 (5 bases). This CDR3 has 17 residues. V was clipped by 4 bases and J by 1 base, with 20 bases between them. Germline assignment: CDR1 SGHAT and CDR2 FQNNGV. CDR3 region: CASSYAGAGWVSYEQYF. CDR3 DNA: TGTGCCAGCAGCTACGCTGGGGCAGGGTGGGTTTCCTACGAGCAGTACTTC.

This chain uses TRBV30 with TRBJ2-7; 8 nucleotides match TRBD1. The germline V gene encodes CDR1 GTSNPN and CDR2 SVGIG (reference sequence). The CDR3 covers 15 residues. Trimming at V came to 5 bases and at J to 5 bases, leaving 14 bases not matched to a gene. The CDR3, as DNA: TGTGCCTGGGTGGGCCAGGGGGCGAAAGGGAACGAGCAGTACTTC. This sequence encodes CAWVGQGAKGNEQYF.

This clone appeared a single time. The CDR3 loop reads CASSVMRNTEAFF. The CDR3 coding sequence is TGTGCCAGCAGCGTTATGCGGAACACTGAAGCTTTCTTT. The rearrangement links TRBV7-2 to TRBJ1-1; no reliable D call. Trimming cost V 5 bases and J 1 base, with 8 bases left between them. CDR1 is SGHTA, CDR2 FQGNSA, per germline. The CDR3 is 13 residues long.